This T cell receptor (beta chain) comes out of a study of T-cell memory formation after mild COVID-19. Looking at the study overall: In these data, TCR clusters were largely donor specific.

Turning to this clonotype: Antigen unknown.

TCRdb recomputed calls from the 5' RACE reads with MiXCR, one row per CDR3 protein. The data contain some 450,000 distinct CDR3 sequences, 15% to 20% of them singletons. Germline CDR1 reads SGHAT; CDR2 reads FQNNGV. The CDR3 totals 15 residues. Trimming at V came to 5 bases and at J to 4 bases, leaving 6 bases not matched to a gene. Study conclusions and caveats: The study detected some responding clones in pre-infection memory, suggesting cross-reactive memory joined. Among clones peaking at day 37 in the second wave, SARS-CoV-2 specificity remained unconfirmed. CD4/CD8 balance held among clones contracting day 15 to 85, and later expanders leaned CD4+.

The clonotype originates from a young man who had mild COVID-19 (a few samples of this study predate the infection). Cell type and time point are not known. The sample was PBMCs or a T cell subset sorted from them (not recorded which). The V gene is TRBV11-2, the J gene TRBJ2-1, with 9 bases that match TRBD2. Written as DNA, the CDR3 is TGTGCCAGCAGCCCATCTAGCGGGGAGTACAATGAGCAGTTCTTC. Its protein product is CASSPSSGEYNEQFF.